The 2 T cell receptor beta chains given below trace back to one sample, sequenced in a study of Ad26.COV2.S vaccination and SARS-CoV-2 variants. Profiling relied on immunoSEQ multiplex PCR, and the TCRdb table lists in-frame clones only, not all of them. The table has roughly 460,000 clones, 80% to 90% seen once. Treatment denoted: about 20 received Ad26.COV2.S at low or high dose, single or two shots; 5 received placebo; per-sample allocation not given. Day 63 after the first vaccine or placebo injection was the time point for sampling. The sequencing used peripheral blood, collected in a trial of Ad26.COV2.S vaccine versus placebo. Source of these receptors: a person between 18 and 59 years old who received the Ad26.COV2.S COVID-19 vaccine or a placebo.

The CDR3 DNA reads as TGTGCCAGCTCACCACGGGCAGGGCCCAGCACAGATACGCAGTATTTT. Translation gives CASSPRAGPSTDTQYF. The J gene is TRBJ2-3, the V gene TRBV18, with D perhaps TRBD1 (5 bases). V was pared by 1 base and J by 0 bases, with 11 bases between. CDR1 and CDR2 from the germline V gene are KGHSH and LQKENI. This CDR3 has 16 amino acids.

This clone was detected once. The V call is TRBV28, the J call TRBJ2-5; 7 bases are a match to TRBD2. Germline CDR1 is MDHEN and CDR2 is SYDVKM. V trimming: 4 bases; J trimming: 1 base; junction bases outside the gene matches: 6. The CDR3 sequence is 15 residues long. The CDR3 nucleotides read TGTGCCAGCAGTTCTTCAGCGGGAAGCCAAGAGACCCAGTACTTC. It translates to CASSSSAGSQETQYF.